This T cell receptor (beta chain) was recorded in a study of cytomegalovirus exposure and HLA in healthy donors. Study conclusions and caveats: DRB1 showed the most TCR associations and HLA-C the fewest in a later analysis, as rates varied by HLA locus. It was approximately 150 TCR beta chains that were listed as cytomegalovirus-associated. Relative to the roughly 690-donor mean, N-insertions were reportedly fewer in an Asian-associated ancestry cluster in a later analysis.

Per the germline V gene, CDR1 is SGDLS and CDR2 is YYNGEE. The CDR3 is 13 residues long. With 4 bases removed from V and 5 bases from J, the gap between germline ends came to 9 bases. PCR primers comprised 60 Vbeta and 13 Jbeta primers. Generated by immunoSEQ multiplex PCR, the TCRdb table keeps only in-frame clones and is missing some. This table holds 65,000 to 85,000 clones, around four fifths found once. As to this clone: Its antigen is undetermined.

The material sequenced was PBMCs. The TCR was taken from a woman aged 40 to 50 in good health and CMV-seropositive. The chain couples TRBV9 to TRBJ1-4; D may be TRBD1 (5 bases). CDR3 sequence reads: CASSSTGNEKLFF. The DNA for the CDR3 is TGTGCCAGCAGCTCCACAGGAAATGAAAAACTGTTTTTT.